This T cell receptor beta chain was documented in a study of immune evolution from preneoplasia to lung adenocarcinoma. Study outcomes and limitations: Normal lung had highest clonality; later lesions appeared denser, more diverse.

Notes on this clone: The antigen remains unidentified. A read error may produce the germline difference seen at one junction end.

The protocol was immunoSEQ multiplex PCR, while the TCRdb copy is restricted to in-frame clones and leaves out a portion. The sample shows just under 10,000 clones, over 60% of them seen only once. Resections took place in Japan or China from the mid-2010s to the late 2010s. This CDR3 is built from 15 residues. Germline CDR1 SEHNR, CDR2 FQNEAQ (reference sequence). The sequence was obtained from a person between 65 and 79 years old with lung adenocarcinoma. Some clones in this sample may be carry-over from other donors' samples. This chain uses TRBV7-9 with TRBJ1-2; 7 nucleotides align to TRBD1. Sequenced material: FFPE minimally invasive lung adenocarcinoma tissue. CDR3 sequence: CASNLVTGFGYGYTF. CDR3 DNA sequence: TGTGCCAGCAACTTAGTGACAGGGTTTGGCTATGGCTACACCTTC.